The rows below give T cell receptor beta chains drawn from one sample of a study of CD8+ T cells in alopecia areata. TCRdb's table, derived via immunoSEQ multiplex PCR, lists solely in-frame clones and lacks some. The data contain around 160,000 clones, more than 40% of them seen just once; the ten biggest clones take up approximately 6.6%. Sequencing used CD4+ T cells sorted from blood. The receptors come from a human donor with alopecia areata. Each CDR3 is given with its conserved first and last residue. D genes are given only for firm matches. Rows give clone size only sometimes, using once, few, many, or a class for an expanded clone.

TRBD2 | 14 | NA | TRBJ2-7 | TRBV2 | TGTGCCAGCAGTGGACTAGCGGGACTCCTAAGGCAGTACTTC | CASSGLAGLLRQYF
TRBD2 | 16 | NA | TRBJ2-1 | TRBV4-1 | TGCGCCAGCAGCCAACCTACTAGCGGGAGGGCCAATGAGCAGTTCTTC | CASSQPTSGRANEQFF
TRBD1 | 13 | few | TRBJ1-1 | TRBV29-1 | TGCAGCGTGAGGGGACAGCAGAACACTGAAGCTTTCTTT | CSVRGQQNTEAFF
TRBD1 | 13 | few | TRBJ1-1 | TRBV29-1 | TGCAGCGTAACGACAGGGGTTAGCACTGAAGCTTTCTTT | CSVTTGVSTEAFF
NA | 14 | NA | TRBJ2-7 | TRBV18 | TGTGCCAGCTCACAAAGGGACGGATTCTACGAGCAGTACTTC | CASSQRDGFYEQYF
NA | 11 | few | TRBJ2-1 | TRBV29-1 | TGCAGCGTTGCCAGGTCTCAGGAGCAGTTCTTC | CSVARSQEQFF
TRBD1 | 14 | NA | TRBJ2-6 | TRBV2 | TGTGCCAGCAGACAGGGGCGTGGGGCCAACGTCCTGACTTTC | CASRQGRGANVLTF
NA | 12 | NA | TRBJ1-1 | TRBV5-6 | TGTGCCAGCAGCTTGGTTCAGGGTGGGGCTTTCTTT | CASSLVQGGAFF
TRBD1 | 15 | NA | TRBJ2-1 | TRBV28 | TGTGCCAGCAGTTCCCAACCTCAGGGGGCGAGGGAGCAGTTCTTC | CASSSQPQGAREQFF
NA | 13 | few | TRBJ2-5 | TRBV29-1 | TGCAGCGTTGAACGCCAATACCAAGAGACCCAGTACTTC | CSVERQYQETQYF
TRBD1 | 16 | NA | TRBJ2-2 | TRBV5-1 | TGCGCCAGCAGCAGAACCGGGACAGGGGTCGCCGGGGAGCTGTTTTTT | CASSRTGTGVAGELFF
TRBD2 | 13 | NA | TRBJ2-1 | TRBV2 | TGTGCCACCGCGGGAGAATCCTACAATGAGCAGTTCTTC | CATAGESYNEQFF
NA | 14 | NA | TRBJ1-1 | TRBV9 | TGTGCCAGCAGCGAACAAGGACAGTTCCCTGAAGCTTTCTTT | CASSEQGQFPEAFF
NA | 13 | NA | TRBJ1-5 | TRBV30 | TGTGCCTGGAGTCCAACTAACAATCAGCCCCAGCATTTT | CAWSPTNNQPQHF
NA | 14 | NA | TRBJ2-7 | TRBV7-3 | TGTGCCAGCAGCCCAGGCGGGATGTCCTACGAGCAGTACTTC | CASSPGGMSYEQYF